This TCR beta chain was documented in a study of vaccination and CD4 T cells after COVID-19. This clonotype was counted a few times. What it binds is unknown. This CDR3 is 15 amino acids long. Germline CDR1 is SGHTA and CDR2 is FQGNSA. Unmatched junction bases numbered 4, after V lost 2 bases and J lost 0 bases. Specified treatment: roughly ten-day PBMC culture with coronavirus spike peptide pools or control peptides (ViraFEST assay). Cultured CD4+ T cell DNA was sequenced using the Oncomine TCR Beta short-read assay. Investigators isolated genomic DNA from cultured CD4+ T cells. TCRdb itself ran the PCR reads through MiXCR, one entry per CDR3 protein. This table has around 19,000 distinct CDR3 sequences, 35% to 50% appearing once.

The rearrangement uses TRBV7-2 and TRBJ2-7; 7 positions agree with TRBD2. The clonotype comes from a human donor who had recovered from COVID-19. Sequencing used CD4+ T cells from blood, cultured in vitro, obtained after SARS-CoV-2 vaccination. The CDR3 coding sequence is TGTGCCAGCAGCTTAACTAGCGACTACTCCTACGAGCAGTACTTC. Translated, it gives CASSLTSDYSYEQYF.